The present T cell receptor beta chain was sequenced within a study of identical twins. A template switching step contributed a universal primer site, while unique molecular identifiers were present in the cDNA. TCRdb ran MiXCR on the 5' RACE reads and lists one entry per CDR3 protein. This sample has 1.5 million to 2 million distinct CDR3 sequences, with 25% to 35% found just once. About this clonotype: Its antigen remains unknown.

Study-wide results and limits: Models predicted less out-of-frame TCR alpha sharing in monozygotic twins than was found.

J gave up 5 bases and V 4 bases, and 3 bases lay outside the gene matches. The CDR3 sequence is 14 residues long. Germline V gene data show CDR1 as SGHAT and CDR2 as FQNNGV. The sequenced sample consisted of cord blood. This sequence originates from a newborn girl in good health. The chain carries TRBV11-2 and TRBJ2-2; 8 nucleotides match TRBD2. The CDR3 DNA is TGTGCCAGCAGCTGGGGACTAGGGACCGGGGAGCTGTTTTTT. Its translation is CASSWGLGTGELFF.